This T cell receptor (beta chain) was identified in a study of monozygotic twins with inflammatory bowel disease. TCRdb re-called the 5' RACE reads, yielding one record per CDR3 amino acid sequence without DNA. The sample includes around 410,000 distinct CDR3 sequences. Looked up from germline, CDR1 is SGHTA and CDR2 is FQGNSA. CDR3 length: 14 residues. Study-wide findings and caveats: T cell subtypes were not distinguishable in this analysis. Diversity of TCRbeta measured by inverse Simpson was lower in IBD patients than in healthy co-twins.

Turning to this clonotype: Its cognate antigen is unknown.

The V gene is TRBV7-2, the J gene TRBJ2-7; TCRdb indicates TRBD2, and absent DNA this call remains unverified. Specimen: blood. This sequence originates from a human donor with ulcerative colitis or Crohn's disease, or a healthy co-twin of an affected twin (not recorded which). CDR3 residues: CASSLAPGRHEQYF.